A selection of T cell receptor beta chains follows, all from one sample in a study of technical replicates of blood from several donors. Only in-frame clones appear in the TCRdb table, and some are missing; sequencing was by immunoSEQ multiplex PCR. The profile covers under 50,000 clones, with about 96% appearing a single time and about 0.4% taken by the ten largest. Sequenced sample: T cells isolated from PBMCs. These receptors were collected from a human donor in good health. The CDR3 runs from the conserved cysteine through the conserved F or W. The order of the fields is J gene, D gene, V gene, CDR3 protein. D genes are given only for firm matches.

>TRBJ2-2|NA|TRBV27
CASCRGAFGTGELFF
>TRBJ1-3|TRBD1|TRBV9
CASSALREGAGNTIYF
>TRBJ2-7|NA|TRBV7-9
CASSLSGSYEQYF
>TRBJ1-1|NA|TRBV11-3
CASSGRGPNTEAFF
>TRBJ1-1|NA|TRBV5-1
CASSLVGDGNTEAFF
>TRBJ1-2|TRBD1|TRBV18
CASSPEHDRVYGYTF
>TRBJ2-1|TRBD1|TRBV29-1
CSDGQGGNEQFF
>TRBJ1-2|NA|TRBV2
CASSYTGTHYGYTF
>TRBJ2-3|NA|TRBV7-2
CASSFSSASGQDTQYF
>TRBJ2-3|TRBD2|TRBV6-1
CASSGQGLAGGTQYF
>TRBJ2-1|NA|TRBV7-7
CASSLAVGESEQFF
>TRBJ2-2|NA|TRBV7-3
CASSFRGTGELFF
>TRBJ2-5|TRBD2|TRBV10-3
CAISGTTGTSGEETQYF
>TRBJ1-1|NA|TRBV5-1
CASSLYRNTEAFF
>TRBJ2-1|TRBD2|TRBV6-5
CASWTSGINEQFF
>TRBJ1-5|NA|TRBV7-8
CASSLAGQGTGQPQHF
>TRBJ2-5|NA|TRBV6-5
CASSSSLSETQYF
>TRBJ1-1|NA|TRBV10-3
CAITDGESNTEAFF
>TRBJ2-2|TRBD2|TRBV11-2
CASSLEGLAVTGELFF
>TRBJ2-7|NA|TRBV6-6
CASSSASDFYEQYF
>TRBJ1-1|NA|TRBV28
CASSLGSTEAFF
>TRBJ1-2|NA|TRBV6-4
CASSDFPGVGYTF
>TRBJ2-7|TRBD2|TRBV7-3
CASSSDGGGRREQYF
>TRBJ1-4|NA|TRBV30
CAWSLGGKNEKLFF
>TRBJ2-3|NA|TRBV5-6
CASTGWSTDTQYF
>TRBJ2-7|NA|TRBV6-5
CASSTGLYEQYF
>TRBJ1-2|NA|TRBV9
CASSVGFGGYGYTF
>TRBJ2-1|TRBD2|TRBV18
CASSPPGGVDEQFF
>TRBJ2-7|NA|TRBV21-1
CASGPCPGQTTEIYEQYF
>TRBJ1-1|NA|TRBV7-9
CASSFGRRDTEAFF
>TRBJ2-5|NA|TRBV7-9
CASSLSLQETQYF
>TRBJ2-5|TRBD1|TRBV5-4
CASSRQGKGETQYF
>TRBJ1-2|TRBD1|TRBV18
CASSPWSTGKGYTF
>TRBJ1-3|NA|TRBV9
CASTIGPSGNTIYF
>TRBJ2-5|TRBD1|TRBV19
CASSIGMTGYTQETQYF
>TRBJ2-3|TRBD2|TRBV27
CASRQREGRSDTQYF
>TRBJ2-1|NA|TRBV19
CASSIDGEVPNEQFF
>TRBJ2-1|TRBD1|TRBV4-1
CASSQVQDRGNNEQFF
>TRBJ1-2|NA|TRBV5-1
CASSLEAGEDGYTF
>TRBJ1-1|NA|TRBV5-4
CASSSQRGEEAFF
>TRBJ2-3|TRBD1|TRBV5-1
CASSGGQAPSTDTQYF
>TRBJ1-4|NA|TRBV5-1
CASSSTVATNEKLFF
>TRBJ2-5|TRBD2|TRBV7-8
CASSLILAGEQETQYF